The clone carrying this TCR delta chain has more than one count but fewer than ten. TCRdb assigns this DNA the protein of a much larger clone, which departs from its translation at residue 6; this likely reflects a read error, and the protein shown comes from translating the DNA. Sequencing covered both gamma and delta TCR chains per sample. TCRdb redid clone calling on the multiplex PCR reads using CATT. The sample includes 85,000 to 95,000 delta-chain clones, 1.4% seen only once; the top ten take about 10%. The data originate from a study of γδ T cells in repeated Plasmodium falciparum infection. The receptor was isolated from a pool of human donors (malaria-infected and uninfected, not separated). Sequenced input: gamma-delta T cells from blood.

The CDR3 sequence: CACDAALASYGIGGQGSWDTRQMFF. The CDR3 bases are TGTGCCTGTGACGCCGCACTAGCTTCCTACGGTATTGGGGGACAAGGCTCCTGGGACACCCGACAGATGTTTTTC. J is TRDJ3 and V is TRDV2; weak D call: TRDD2 (8 bases). Looked up from germline, CDR1 is GEAIGNYY and CDR2 is EKD. Between the trimmed V and J ends, which lost 3 bases and 0 bases, there was a span of 35 bases. The CDR3 extends over 25 amino acids.